The 25 T cell receptor beta chains listed next were all sequenced from one sample in a study of beta chain features in type 1 diabetes. Investigators reverse transcribed all isolated RNA, so they sequenced expressed TCRB transcripts. Sequenced by immunoSEQ multiplex PCR; TCRdb stores in-frame clones only, minus some. The sample lists a few hundred thousand clones; roughly 14% were seen once. General observations from the study: There was a moderate but significant shortening of TCRB CDR3s in all four CD4+ subsets of Type 1 diabetes patients.

For these receptors, no antigen is known. Material: naive CD4+ T cells from blood. The receptors were gathered from a woman aged 18-30 years with type 1 diabetes.

The rearrangement joins TRBV12-5 to TRBJ2-1; 11 nucleotides line up with TRBD2. Per germline, CDR1 LGHNT and CDR2 FRNRAP. J lost 4 bases, V lost 0 bases, and 14 bases had no gene match. CDR3 length: 20 amino acids. The CDR3 protein is CASGLVIPLGSGRVYNEQFF. In DNA form, the CDR3 reads TGTGCTAGTGGTTTGGTAATCCCCCTGGGTAGCGGGAGGGTATACAATGAGCAGTTCTTC.

The V and J genes are TRBV7-2 and TRBJ2-1; 8 nucleotides line up with TRBD2. Trimming cost V 5 bases and J 0 bases; bases outside gene matches: 6. CDR1 is SGHTA and CDR2 is FQGNSA in the germline V gene. The CDR3 covers 16 residues. The CDR3 here is CASSRWAGGSYNEQFF. The CDR3 nucleotides read TGTGCCAGCAGCCGCTGGGCGGGAGGCTCCTACAATGAGCAGTTCTTC.

This chain joins TRBV13 and TRBJ2-7; 15 bases map to TRBD2. Germline trimming cut 5 bases from V and 3 bases from J; bases unmatched to any gene: 8. Looked up from germline, CDR1 is PRHDT and CDR2 is FYEKMQ (reference sequence). The CDR3 loop spans 17 amino acids. CDR3 nucleotide sequence: TGTGCCAGCAGCCGAAAGGGACTAGCGGGAGGCCACTACGAGCAGTACTTC. The encoded protein is CASSRKGLAGGHYEQYF.

The chain is built from TRBV7-9 and TRBJ2-7, with 9 bases identical to TRBD1. Germline-derived CDR1 and CDR2 are SEHNR and FQNEAQ (reference sequence). The CDR3 loop spans 14 amino acids. J lost 2 bases, V lost 5 bases, and 4 bases had no gene match. The CDR3 region has the DNA TGTGCCAGCAGCAAGGACAGGGGACCCTACGAGCAGTACTTC. Translation: CASSKDRGPYEQYF. Based on the CDR3 plus reference TRBV7-9 and TRBJ2-7, the full variable domain is DTGVSQNPRHKITKRGQNVTFRCDPISEHNRLYWYRQTLGQGPEFLTYFQNEAQLEKSRLLSDRFSAERPKGSFSTLEIQRTEQGDSAMYLCASSKDRGPYEQYFGPGTRLTVT.

V is TRBV28 and J is TRBJ2-3; 7 positions agree with TRBD1. Losses at the gene ends were 7 bases for V and 2 bases for J; bases not matched to a gene: 15. The CDR3 is made up of 17 amino acids. Germline assignment: CDR1 MDHEN and CDR2 SYDVKM. This chain's CDR3 is CASTTLTQGVATDTQYF. The CDR3 region has the DNA TGTGCCAGCACCACCTTAACCCAGGGGGTCGCCACAGATACGCAGTATTTT.

This clone showed up just a few times. The CDR3 DNA sequence: TGTGCCAGCAGTTTAGCCTCTAGGGGTAAAAATGAGCAGTTCTTC. This codes for CASSLASRGKNEQFF. This chain joins TRBV28 and TRBJ2-1; tentatively, D is TRBD1 (5 bases). Germline V gene sequence: CDR1 MDHEN, CDR2 SYDVKM. Trimming cost V 2 bases and J 7 bases, with 15 bases left between them. The CDR3 is 15 residues long.

This clone was counted only a few times. This sequence joins TRBV7-2 and TRBJ2-7; 7 bases align to TRBD2. J lost 5 bases, V lost 3 bases, and 7 bases had no gene match. CDR1 is SGHTA and CDR2 is FQGNSA in the germline V gene. CDR3 length: 14 amino acids. CDR3 nucleotides: TGTGCCAGCAGCTTCGCCGGACTAGGTAACGAGCAGTACGTC. Its translation: CASSFAGLGNEQYV.

This sequence joins TRBV27 and TRBJ2-1; TRBD2 might be the D (6 bases). V lost 5 bases, J lost 6 bases, and 23 bases lay in between. The CDR3 extends over 17 amino acids. Germline assignment: CDR1 MNHEY and CDR2 SMNVEV (reference sequence). The CDR3 DNA follows: TGTGCCAGCAGTGGTCGTCCCGGGACTGGTGCGGGCAATGAGCAGTTCTTC. This sequence encodes CASSGRPGTGAGNEQFF.

The V and J genes are TRBV5-6 and TRBJ2-7; the D gene is possibly TRBD1 (6 bases). V was trimmed by 4 bases and J by 3 bases, leaving 20 bases between them. Germline V gene data show CDR1 as SGHDT and CDR2 as YYEEEE. The CDR3 loop spans 16 amino acids. CDR3 region: CASSPKADRWDYEQYV. The CDR3 DNA sequence: TGTGCCAGCAGCCCTAAGGCCGACAGGTGGGACTACGAGCAGTACGTC.

This clone was detected only a few times. The sample holds other DNA sequences that translate to the same CDR3. V usage is TRBV29-1 and J usage is TRBJ2-3; 7 nucleotides line up with TRBD2. Germline trimming cut 3 bases from V and 0 bases from J; bases unmatched to any gene: 3. The CDR3 consists of 14 residues. Germline CDR1 reads SQVTM; CDR2 reads ANQGSEA. The CDR3 DNA reads as TGCAGCGTTGAGAGTAGCGGGAGCACAGATACGCAGTATTTT. It codes for CSVESSGSTDTQYF.

Only a few counts were recorded for this clone. The chain is built from TRBV7-3 and TRBJ2-5, with 11 bases that match TRBD1. This CDR3 has 15 amino acids. The V segment lost 5 bases and the J segment 5 bases; nucleotides outside the gene matches: 7. CDR1 and CDR2 from the germline V gene are SGHTA and FQGTGA. DNA of the CDR3: TGTGCCAGCAGCCCTGGACAGGGGGCACGGGAGACCCAGTACTTC. Its protein is CASSPGQGARETQYF.

This chain connects TRBV15 to TRBJ2-1, with 7 bases that match TRBD1. Germline-derived CDR1 and CDR2 are LNHNV and YYDKDF (reference sequence). The junction had 5 bases not matched to a gene; V was cut back by 0 bases and J by 0 bases. CDR3 size: 17 residues. In DNA form, the CDR3 reads TGTGCCACCAGCAGAGAAACGGGGACAGACTCCTACAATGAGCAGTTCTTC. The encoded protein is CATSRETGTDSYNEQFF.

The genes are TRBV5-1 and TRBJ2-7, with 8 bases lining up with TRBD1. The V gene's germline CDR1 is SGHRS and CDR2 YFSETQ. The CDR3 runs 15 residues. The J segment lost 11 bases and the V segment lost 5 bases, leaving 18 bases of the junction unmatched. The CDR3: CASRSWTGIGRAEYF. The CDR3 nucleotides read TGCGCCAGCAGATCATGGACAGGGATAGGAAGGGCCGAGTACTTC.

The genes are TRBV5-4 and TRBJ1-1, with D tentatively TRBD1 (5 bases). This CDR3 region has 17 residues. The V and J ends lost 4 bases and 6 bases respectively, with 25 bases between them. Germline values: CDR1 SGHNT, CDR2 YYREEE (reference sequence). CDR3 amino acids: CASSHLTGGTSRAEAFF. The CDR3 nucleotides read TGTGCCAGCAGCCACTTGACGGGGGGAACGAGTAGGGCTGAAGCTTTCTTT.

This clone occurred a few times. The rearrangement uses TRBV5-6 and TRBJ1-5; D not resolved. V was shortened by 0 bases and J by 7 bases, with 8 bases between the two germline ends. The length of the CDR3 is 13 residues. Looked up from germline, CDR1 is SGHDT and CDR2 is YYEEEE. The CDR3 region has the DNA TGTGCCAGCAGCTTGGGAGGGCGCCAGCCCCAGCATTTT. Encoded protein: CASSLGGRQPQHF.

The chain is built from TRBV28 and TRBJ1-1; the D gene is possibly TRBD1 (6 bases). The V and J ends lost 4 bases and 3 bases respectively, with 9 bases between them. There are 13 residues in the CDR3. The V gene's germline CDR1 is MDHEN and CDR2 SYDVKM. The DNA of the CDR3 is TGTGCCAGCAGTTCAGGGGCCGACACTGAAGCTTTCTTT. Translation gives CASSSGADTEAFF.

This clone was detected a few times. The chain's CDR3 is CSVRDRGHQETQYF. Written as DNA, the CDR3 is TGCAGCGTCAGGGACAGGGGGCACCAAGAGACCCAGTACTTC. The chain uses TRBV29-1 and TRBJ2-5, with 12 bases fitting TRBD1. This CDR3 is built from 14 residues. Looked up from germline, CDR1 is SQVTM and CDR2 is ANQGSEA. V lost 6 bases and J lost 0; bases outside the gene matches: 2.

This chain uses TRBV28 with TRBJ2-2; D is perhaps TRBD1 (6 bases). The CDR3 loop spans 15 amino acids. V was trimmed by 6 bases and J by 5 bases, leaving 16 bases between them. Germline V gene sequence: CDR1 MDHEN, CDR2 SYDVKM. CDR3 bases: TGTGCCAGCAGCCCTAGGGGGTCAGGGACCGGGGAGCTGTTTTTT. Residues: CASSPRGSGTGELFF.

This clone was found a few times. The chain carries TRBV5-1 and TRBJ2-1; TRBD2 is a possible D gene (5 bases). The CDR3 extends over 15 amino acids. V was cut by 0 bases and J by 0 bases, with 7 bases left in between. Germline V lookup: CDR1 SGHRS, CDR2 YFSETQ. CDR3 loop: CASSLVGSSYNEQFF. CDR3 nucleotides: TGCGCCAGCAGCTTGGTTGGGAGCTCCTACAATGAGCAGTTCTTC. The entire variable domain, with the rest obtained from reference TRBV5-1 and TRBJ2-1, is as follows: KAGVTQTPRYLIKTRGQQVTLSCSPISGHRSVSWYQQTPGQGLQFLFEYFSETQRNKGNFPGRFSGRQFSNSRSEMNVSTLELGDSALYLCASSLVGSSYNEQFFGPGTRLTVL.

Details on this clone: The sample carries other DNA sequences with the same CDR3. The chain links TRBV27 to TRBJ2-2; no clear D. The CDR3 runs 12 residues. Trimming took off 2 bases at V and 6 bases at J, with 4 bases between the two ends. Germline V gives CDR1 MNHEY, CDR2 SMNVEV (reference sequence). CDR3 in amino acids: CASSLVAGELFF. CDR3 sequence (DNA): TGTGCCAGCAGTTTAGTCGCCGGGGAGCTGTTTTTT.

This chain uses TRBV2 with TRBJ2-5, with D possibly TRBD2 on 6 matching bases. V lost 5 bases and J lost 2, with 15 bases in between. The germline V gene has CDR1 SNHLY and CDR2 FYNNEI. The CDR3 is 15 amino acids. Here the CDR3 reads CASSKPGLQQETQYF. In DNA form, the CDR3 reads TGTGCCAGCAGTAAACCGGGACTCCAACAAGAGACCCAGTACTTC.

The sample holds a few counts of this clone. The gene calls are TRBV14 and TRBJ1-2, with D tentatively TRBD1 (6 bases). V was trimmed by 1 base and J by 0 bases, leaving 15 bases between them. The CDR3 covers 17 residues. Germline V gene sequence: CDR1 SGHDN, CDR2 FVKESK. DNA for the CDR3: TGTGCCAGCAGCCAAGGACTAAGGGGGAAGGCTAACTATGGCTACACCTTC. It is translated as CASSQGLRGKANYGYTF.

In this sample, this clone turned up a few times. The chain is built from TRBV7-2 and TRBJ1-4; 9 bases align to TRBD1. The CDR3 consists of 15 residues. Germline loops: CDR1 SGHTA, CDR2 FQGNSA. The junction had 6 bases not matched to a gene; V was cut back by 3 bases and J by 7 bases. In DNA, the CDR3 is TGTGCCAGCAGCTTGTTGGGACAGGGAGTTGAAAAACTGTTTTTT. It encodes CASSLLGQGVEKLFF.

Only a few counts were recorded for this clone. The CDR3 sequence: CASSLDIAGAAYEQYF. The CDR3, as DNA: TGCGCCAGCAGCTTGGATATAGCGGGAGCCGCCTACGAGCAGTACTTC. The genes are TRBV5-1 and TRBJ2-7; 9 bases align to TRBD2. The CDR3 is 16 amino acids. Germline V lookup: CDR1 SGHRS, CDR2 YFSETQ. Germline trimming cut 0 bases from V and 2 bases from J; bases unmatched to any gene: 6.

The chain combines TRBV9 with TRBJ2-7; TRBD2 matches 7 bases. CDR3 size: 15 residues. Germline V gene lookup returns CDR1 SGDLS and CDR2 YYNGEE. The ends lost 2 bases at V and 4 bases at J; junction bases unmatched: 9. The CDR3 here is CASSVGGTYAYEQYF. CDR3 bases: TGTGCCAGCAGCGTGGGAGGGACCTATGCTTACGAGCAGTACTTC.